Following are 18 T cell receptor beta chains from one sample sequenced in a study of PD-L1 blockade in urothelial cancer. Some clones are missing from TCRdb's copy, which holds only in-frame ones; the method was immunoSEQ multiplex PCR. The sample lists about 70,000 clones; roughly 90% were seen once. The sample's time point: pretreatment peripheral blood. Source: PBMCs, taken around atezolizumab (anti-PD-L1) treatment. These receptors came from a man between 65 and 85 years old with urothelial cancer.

CDR3 DNA sequence: TGTGCCAGCAGCCCGAATTCCGGGCCCCAGCATTTT. Its protein product is CASSPNSGPQHF. The chain recombines TRBV27 with TRBJ1-5; D is undetermined. V was trimmed by 6 bases and J by 9 bases, leaving 12 bases between them. The CDR3 loop spans 12 amino acids. Germline V gene sequence: CDR1 MNHEY, CDR2 SMNVEV (reference sequence).

The DNA of the CDR3 is TGTGCCAGCAGTTACAGCGAATTCAACTATGGCTACACCTTC. Translation: CASSYSEFNYGYTF. V and J are TRBV6-6 and TRBJ1-2; D gene ambiguous. Trimming left V 2 bases short and J 2 bases short, with 9 bases between. This CDR3 has 14 amino acids. Germline V CDR1 and CDR2: MNHNY, SVGAGI (reference sequence).

The CDR3 region is CASSSERGQFF. The CDR3 coding sequence is TGCGCCAGCAGCTCGGAAAGAGGTCAGTTCTTC. The rearrangement uses TRBV5-1 and TRBJ2-1, with D unclear. The CDR3 length is 11 residues. V was clipped by 3 bases and J by 13 bases, with 11 bases between them. CDR1 is SGHRS and CDR2 is YFSETQ in the germline V gene.

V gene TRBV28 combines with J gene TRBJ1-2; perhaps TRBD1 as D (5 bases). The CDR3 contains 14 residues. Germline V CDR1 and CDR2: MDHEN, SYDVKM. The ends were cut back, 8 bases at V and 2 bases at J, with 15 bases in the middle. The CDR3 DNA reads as TGTGCCAGCTCCTCCGGGGGGAGCAACTATGGCTACACCTTC. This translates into CASSSGGSNYGYTF.

The CDR3 protein is CASSQAGTSGTYEQYF. In DNA form, the CDR3 reads TGTGCCAGCTCTCAGGCCGGGACTAGCGGAACCTACGAGCAGTACTTC. V and J are TRBV18 and TRBJ2-7; 11 positions match TRBD2. The CDR3 contains 16 residues. Losses at the gene ends were 6 bases for V and 2 bases for J; bases not matched to a gene: 9. CDR1 is KGHSH and CDR2 is LQKENI in the germline V gene.

CDR3 sequence: CASSLRTGGESTGELFF. Written as DNA, the CDR3 is TGTGCCAGCAGCTTGCGCACAGGGGGCGAAAGCACCGGGGAGCTGTTTTTT. The chain joins TRBV7-3 to TRBJ2-2; 9 positions agree with TRBD1. CDR3 length: 17 residues. Germline CDR1 reads SGHTA; CDR2 reads FQGTGA. With V trimmed by 3 bases and J by 4 bases, 9 bases remained unmatched.

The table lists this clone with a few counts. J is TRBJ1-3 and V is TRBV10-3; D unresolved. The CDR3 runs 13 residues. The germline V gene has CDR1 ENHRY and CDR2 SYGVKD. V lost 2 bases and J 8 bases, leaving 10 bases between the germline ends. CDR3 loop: CAISEGMGDTIYF. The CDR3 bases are TGTGCCATCAGTGAGGGGATGGGAGACACCATATATTTT.

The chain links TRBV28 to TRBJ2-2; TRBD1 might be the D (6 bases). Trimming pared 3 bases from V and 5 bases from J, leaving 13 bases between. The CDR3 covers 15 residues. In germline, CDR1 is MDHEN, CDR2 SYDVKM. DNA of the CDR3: TGTGCCAGCAGTTTCGGACAGCTTCCAACCGGGGAGCTGTTTTTT. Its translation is CASSFGQLPTGELFF.

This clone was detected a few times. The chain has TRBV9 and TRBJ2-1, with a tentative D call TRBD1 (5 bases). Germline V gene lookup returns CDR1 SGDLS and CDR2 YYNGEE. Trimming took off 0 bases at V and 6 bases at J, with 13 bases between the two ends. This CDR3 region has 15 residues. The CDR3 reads CASSVVPQASNEQFF. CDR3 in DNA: TGTGCCAGCAGCGTAGTTCCACAGGCTAGCAATGAGCAGTTCTTC.

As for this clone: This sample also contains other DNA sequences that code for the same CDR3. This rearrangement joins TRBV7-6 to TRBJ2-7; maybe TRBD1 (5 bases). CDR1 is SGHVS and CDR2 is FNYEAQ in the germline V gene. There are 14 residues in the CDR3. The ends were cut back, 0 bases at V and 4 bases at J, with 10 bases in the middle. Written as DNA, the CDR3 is TGTGCCAGCAGCTTAGCGGTAGGGGCTTACGAGCAGTACTTC. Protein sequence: CASSLAVGAYEQYF.

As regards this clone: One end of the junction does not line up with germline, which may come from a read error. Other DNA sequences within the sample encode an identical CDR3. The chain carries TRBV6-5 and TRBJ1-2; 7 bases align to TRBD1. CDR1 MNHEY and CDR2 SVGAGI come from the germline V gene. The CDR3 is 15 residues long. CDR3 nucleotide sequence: TGTGCCAGCAGTTACTCGTACCAGGGGGGCTATGGCTACACTTTC. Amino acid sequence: CASSYSYQGGYGYTF.

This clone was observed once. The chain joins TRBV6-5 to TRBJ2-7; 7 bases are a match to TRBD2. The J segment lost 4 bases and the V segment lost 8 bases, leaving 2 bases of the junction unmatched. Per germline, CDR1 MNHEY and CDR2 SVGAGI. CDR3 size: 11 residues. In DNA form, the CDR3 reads TGTGCCAGCTCGGGGGGTTACGAGCAGTACTTC. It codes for CASSGGYEQYF.

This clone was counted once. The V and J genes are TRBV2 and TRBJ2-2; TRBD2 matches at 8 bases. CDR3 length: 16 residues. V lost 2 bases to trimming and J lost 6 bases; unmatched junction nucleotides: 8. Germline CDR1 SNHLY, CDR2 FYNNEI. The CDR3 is CASSERAGAKPGELFF. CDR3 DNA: TGTGCCAGCAGTGAAAGAGCGGGAGCGAAGCCCGGGGAGCTGTTTTTT.

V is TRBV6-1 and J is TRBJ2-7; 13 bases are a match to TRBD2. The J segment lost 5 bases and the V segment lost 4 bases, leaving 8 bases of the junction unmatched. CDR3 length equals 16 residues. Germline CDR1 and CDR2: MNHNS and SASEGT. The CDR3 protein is CASSATSGRRGDEQYF. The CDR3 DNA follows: TGTGCCAGCAGTGCGACTAGCGGGAGGAGAGGGGACGAGCAGTACTTC.

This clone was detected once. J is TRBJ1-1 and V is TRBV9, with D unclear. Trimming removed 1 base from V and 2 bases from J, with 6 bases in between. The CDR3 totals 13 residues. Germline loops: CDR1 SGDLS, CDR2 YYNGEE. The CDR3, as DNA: TGTGCCAGCAGCGTATCCCAAAACACTGAAGCTTTCTTT. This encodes CASSVSQNTEAFF.

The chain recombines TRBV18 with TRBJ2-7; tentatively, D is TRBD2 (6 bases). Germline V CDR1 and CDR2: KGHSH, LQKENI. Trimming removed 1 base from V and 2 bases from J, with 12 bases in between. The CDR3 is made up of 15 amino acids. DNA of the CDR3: TGTGCCAGCTCACCACAGGGACTTTACCCCTACGAGCAGTACTTC. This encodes CASSPQGLYPYEQYF.

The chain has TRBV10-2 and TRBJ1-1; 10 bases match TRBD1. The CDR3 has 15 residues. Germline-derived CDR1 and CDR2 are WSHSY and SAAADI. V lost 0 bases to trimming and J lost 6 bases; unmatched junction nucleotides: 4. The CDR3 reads CASSESLGTGAEAFF. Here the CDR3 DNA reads TGCGCCAGCAGTGAGTCCCTCGGGACAGGGGCTGAAGCTTTCTTT.

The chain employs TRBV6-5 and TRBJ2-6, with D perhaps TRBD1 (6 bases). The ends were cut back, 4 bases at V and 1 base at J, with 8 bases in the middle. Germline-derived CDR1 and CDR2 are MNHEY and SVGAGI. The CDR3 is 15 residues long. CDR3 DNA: TGTGCCAGCAGTTGGACAGTTTCTGGGGCCAACGTCCTGACTTTC. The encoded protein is CASSWTVSGANVLTF.